This TCR beta chain is from a study of human T cells and chemical hapten exposure. Study as a whole: An approximately 2 cm by approximately 2 cm inner upper arm patch received 2% DPC for sensitization. Per-sample TCR yields varied mainly from small pooled library volume differences. Weekly administration of diphenylcyclopropenone to the scalp of patients continued throughout the roughly 22-week study.

The CDR3 consists of 15 residues. V was clipped by 5 bases and J by 0 bases, with 11 bases between them. CDR1 is MDHEN, CDR2 SYDVKM, per germline. TCRdb reanalysed the RACE reads using MiXCR and keeps one entry per CDR3 protein. The sample has roughly 180,000 distinct CDR3 sequences, approximately 20% seen once. Time point of the sample: patch test 1, 2 weeks after DPC sensitization. As for treatment: therapeutic diphenylcyclopropenone sensitization with weekly scalp DPC. Here the sequenced sample was whole blood, taken in connection with sensitization to the hapten diphenylcyclopropenone (DPC). The rearrangement uses TRBV28 and TRBJ2-1, with unresolved D. The origin of this receptor is a woman aged 45-60 years with alopecia areata. Some clones in this sample may be carry-over from other donors' samples. The CDR3 spells CASSADLSSYNEQFF. In nucleotides, the CDR3 is TGTGCCAGCAGTGCCGACTTGAGCTCCTACAATGAGCAGTTCTTC.